These 22 T cell receptor beta chains originate from one sample sequenced in a study of tumor-infiltrating lymphocytes in primary liver carcinoma (dated by TCRdb to the late 2010s). Blood RNA was extracted from unsorted whole blood using TRIzol reagent, and germline DNA was obtained with the DNeasy Blood & Tissue kit. Sequencing was carried out with an Illumina HiSeq 2500. TCRbeta-specific cDNA was reverse-transcribed from 500 ng total RNA using a constant-region primer and ProtoScript II reverse transcriptase. TCRbeta libraries were built with three nested multiplex PCR rounds, a slightly modified ARM-PCR procedure. Each of the first two PCR rounds ran for about 9 cycles and used multiplex TRBV1-TRBV30 forward primers together with a Cbeta reverse primer. TCRdb reworked the public reads: Q25 trimming with fastp, MiXCR clone assembly, productive beta chains retained. Every distinct CDR3 protein forms one entry, paired with its most common genes and DNA. Recorded for this sample are approximately 340,000 distinct CDR3 sequences; around 60% of them occurred a single time. Under 8.5% of the sample is taken by the ten largest.

Material for sequencing was peripheral blood. All receptors come from a man in his forties or fifties with primary liver carcinoma and hepatitis B virus infection.

The CDR3 loop is CASSPGSGSWSYEQYF. In nucleotides, the CDR3 is TGTGCCAGCAGCCCCGGGAGCGGGAGCTGGTCCTACGAGCAGTACTTC. The rearrangement uses TRBV5-4 and TRBJ2-7, with TRBD2 matching 8 bases. Germline V gene data show CDR1 as SGHNT and CDR2 as YYREEE (reference sequence). J was trimmed by 1 base and V by 4 bases; bases with no gene match: 10. The CDR3 sequence is 16 residues long.

V is TRBV28 and J is TRBJ2-7; TRBD1 matches at 10 bases. The CDR3 covers 16 residues. V was pared by 4 bases and J by 2 bases, with 8 bases of the junction left unmatched. Germline lookup yields CDR1 MDHEN and CDR2 SYDVKM. The CDR3 DNA reads as TGTGCCAGCAGTTCCCCGGGACAGGGGAGTCCCTACGAGCAGTACTTC. It yields the protein CASSSPGQGSPYEQYF.

This clonotype was counted a few times. The chain uses TRBV18 and TRBJ2-7; D not resolved. Germline CDR1 KGHSH, CDR2 LQKENI. The V gene lost 6 bases and the J gene lost 7 bases, with 22 bases spanning the gap. The CDR3 totals 15 residues. The CDR3: CASSPPDKVSGEQYF. The CDR3 bases are TGTGCCAGCTCGCCGCCCGACAAGGTTTCGGGTGAGCAGTACTTC.

Concerning this clonotype: A much larger clone lies a single base off, so this may be a read error. This chain uses TRBV29-1 with TRBJ1-5, with a weak D call TRBD1 (5 bases). CDR1 and CDR2 (germline): SQVTM, ANQGSEA. The CDR3 contains 14 residues. This chain's CDR3 is CFLDRDGTNHPQHF. DNA for the CDR3: TGCTTCCTTGACAGAGACGGAACAAATCATCCCCAGCATTTT. Full variable domain (rest looked up from reference TRBV29-1 and TRBJ1-5): SAVISQKPSRDICQRGTSLTIQCQVDSQVTMMFWYRQQPGQSLTLIATANQGSEATYESGFVIDKFPISRPNLTFSTLTVSNMSPEDSSIYLCFLDRDGTNHPQHFGDGTRLSIL.

There are a few counts of this clonotype. The chain carries TRBV7-9 and TRBJ1-2; weak D call: TRBD1 (5 bases). Germline V gives CDR1 SEHNR, CDR2 FQNEAQ (reference sequence). The V end lost 1 base, the J end lost 6 bases, and 12 bases lay between the germline ends. The length of the CDR3 is 14 residues. CDR3 DNA: TGTGCCAGCAGCTTAGAGGGAGGGGCGGATGGCTACACCTTC. Translation gives CASSLEGGADGYTF.

A note on this clonotype: A read error may account for a junction end that differs from germline. The CDR3 sequence is CASSQDGRVPNEQFF. In DNA form, the CDR3 reads TGCGCCAGTAGCCAAGATGGACGGGTGCCAAATGAGCAGTTCTTC. J is TRBJ2-1 and V is TRBV4-1; D is unclear. Per germline, CDR1 MGHRA and CDR2 YSYEKL. CDR3 length: 15 residues.

Concerning this clonotype: This could be a read error, since a much larger clone is one nucleotide away. This chain joins TRBV10-3 and TRBJ2-7; D might be TRBD1 or TRBD2, each matching 6 bases. The V gene's germline CDR1 is ENHRY and CDR2 SYGVKD. The CDR3 covers 16 residues. For the CDR3, the DNA is TGTGCCATCAGTAAGTCCGTGGGGGCGGGATCCTACGAGCAGTACTTC. Its translation is CAISKSVGAGSYEQYF.

This rearrangement joins TRBV28 to TRBJ2-7, with D possibly being TRBD2 (6 bases). The germline CDR1 and CDR2 sequences are MDHEN and SYDVKM. The V end lost 6 bases, the J end lost 2 bases, and 11 bases lay between the germline ends. This CDR3 spans 13 amino acids. CDR3 bases: TGTGCCAGCAGGGGACTCATCCCCTACGAGCAGTACTTC. It encodes CASRGLIPYEQYF.

The chain has TRBV11-2 and TRBJ2-7; possible D gene TRBD2, 7 bases. CDR3 size: 14 residues. Trimming removed 7 bases from V and 6 bases from J, with 19 bases in between. Germline lookup yields CDR1 SGHAT and CDR2 FQNNGV. CDR3 sequence (DNA): TGTGCCAGCAAAGGACTAGGGGGAGTATGCGAGCAGTACTTC. Amino acids: CASKGLGGVCEQYF.

Points on this clonotype: A clone one base away is much larger, so this may be a read error. The chain carries TRBV12-3 or TRBV12-4 and TRBJ1-5; D is possibly TRBD1 (5 bases). This CDR3 is built from 14 residues. With 5 bases removed from V and 4 bases from J, the gap between germline ends came to 12 bases. In DNA form, the CDR3 reads TGTGCCAGCAGTCGGGACCTGGGGAATCAGCCCCAGCATTTT. This translates into CASSRDLGNQPQHF.

Points on this clonotype: Because it lacks the conserved phenylalanine or tryptophan at the end, this CDR3 is likely a read error. The chain joins TRBV28 to TRBJ2-7; TRBD1 agrees at 10 bases. Germline CDR1 MDHEN, CDR2 SYDVKM. Trimming removed 6 bases from V and 4 bases from J; junction bases left unmatched: 6. The CDR3 has 14 amino acids. The CDR3 loop reads CASRGQGVPYEQYI. As DNA, the CDR3 is TGTGCCAGCAGAGGACAGGGGGTTCCTTACGAGCAGTACATC.

This clonotype was counted many times. The chain uses TRBV6-1 and TRBJ2-7; D is undetermined. The germline V gene encodes CDR1 MNHNS and CDR2 SASEGT. The CDR3 consists of 14 residues. Trimming removed 4 bases at V and 1 base at J, with 11 bases between. The chain's CDR3 is CASSVARGSYEQYF. The CDR3 coding sequence is TGTGCCAGCAGTGTTGCCAGAGGTTCCTACGAGCAGTACTTC.

The genes are TRBV5-4 and TRBJ2-7, with D unresolved. This CDR3 region has 11 residues. Germline assignment: CDR1 SGHNT and CDR2 YYREEE (reference sequence). V lost 4 bases to trimming and J lost 8 bases, with 10 bases between them. CDR3 coding DNA: TGTGCCAGCAGCAATAGGCGGAAGCAGTACTTC. Its protein is CASSNRRKQYF. Using reference TRBV5-4 and TRBJ2-7 for the parts outside the CDR3, the full variable domain is ETGVTQSPTHLIKTRGQQVTLRCSSQSGHNTVSWYQQALGQGPQFIFQYYREEENGRGNFPPRFSGLQFPNYSSELNVNALELDDSALYLCASSNRRKQYFGPGTRLTVT.

This chain joins TRBV11-2 and TRBJ2-5; D is unresolved. The CDR3 spans 13 residues. The germline V and J ends were trimmed by 4 bases and 5 bases, with 11 bases remaining between them. Germline CDR1 SGHAT, CDR2 FQNNGV. The CDR3 DNA is TGTGCCAGCAGCTCCGGTGCGCGGGAGACCCAGTACTTC. Protein product: CASSSGARETQYF.

This clonotype has more than one count but fewer than ten. The chain recombines TRBV6-1 with TRBJ2-1, with 8 bases lining up with TRBD1. With V trimmed by 6 bases and J by 0 bases, 4 bases remained unmatched. This CDR3 comprises 15 residues. Germline V gene lookup returns CDR1 MNHNS and CDR2 SASEGT. CDR3 loop: CASRTGGPSYNEQFF. In nucleotides, the CDR3 is TGTGCCAGCAGAACAGGGGGACCCTCCTACAATGAGCAGTTCTTC.

Concerning this clonotype itself: The junction shows a germline mismatch at one end, possibly a read error. The chain has TRBV29-1 and TRBJ2-7; no firm D call. The CDR3 length is 15 residues. Germline V gives CDR1 SQVTM, CDR2 ANQGSEA. CDR3 region: CSVEERQEFINEQYF. The DNA for the CDR3 is TGCAGCGTTGAAGAACGCCAGGAATTCATCAACGAGCAGTATTTC.

This clonotype has just a few counts. The chain joins TRBV7-9 to TRBJ1-2; D uncertain. The CDR3 is made up of 15 amino acids. Trimming stripped 3 bases from V and 0 bases from J, with 11 bases between. Germline CDR1 is SEHNR and CDR2 is FQNEAQ (reference sequence). DNA for the CDR3: TGTGCCAGCAGCTTGAGTGGTCTTGCTAACTATGGCTACACCTTC. This translates into CASSLSGLANYGYTF.

This clonotype was detected ten times or more. CDR3 sequence reads: CATFSYEQYF. As DNA, the CDR3 is TGTGCCACCTTTAGCTACGAGCAGTACTTC. This rearrangement joins TRBV6-1 to TRBJ2-7; D not certain. The germline CDR1 and CDR2 sequences are MNHNS and SASEGT. CDR3 length: 10 residues. The V gene lost 10 bases and the J gene lost 3 bases, with 7 bases spanning the gap.

Details on this clonotype: This may arise from a read error, as a much more abundant clone is one base away. No conserved phenylalanine or tryptophan is present at the end of the CDR3, so a read error is the likely explanation. The chain joins TRBV13 to TRBJ2-3; D ambiguous. With 5 bases removed from V and 9 bases from J, the gap between germline ends came to 15 bases. The CDR3 totals 13 residues. CDR1 is PRHDT and CDR2 is FYEKMQ in the germline V gene (reference sequence). For the CDR3, the DNA is TGTGCCAGCAGCCTCCGCTCGATTGACACGCAGTATCTT. Residues: CASSLRSIDTQYL.

A remark on this clonotype: A read error is likely, as this CDR3 ends without the conserved phenylalanine or tryptophan. The chain recombines TRBV5-1 with TRBJ2-1, with 11 bases aligning to TRBD2. Per germline, CDR1 SGHRS and CDR2 YFSETQ. The junction had 7 bases not matched to a gene; V was cut back by 4 bases and J by 4 bases. The CDR3 extends over 16 amino acids. CDR3 in DNA: TGCGCCAGCAGCAGCCCGCCTAGCGGGAGGTACAATGAGCAGTTCCTC. Translating gives CASSSPPSGRYNEQFL.

The table lists this clonotype with a count of one. This may stem from a read error, because a much larger clone lies one nucleotide away. The V and J genes are TRBV6-5 and TRBJ2-7; D may be TRBD2 (6 bases). Trimming pared 8 bases from V and 5 bases from J, leaving 19 bases between. CDR1 is MNHEY and CDR2 is SVGAGI in the germline V gene. The CDR3 extends over 14 amino acids. In DNA, the CDR3 is TGTGCCAGCCCCTCCGGGAGAGGGTATAACGAGCAGTACTTC. Its translation is CASPSGRGYNEQYF.

Of note for this clonotype: The junction and the germline gene differ at one end; a read error may be behind it. The V call is TRBV2, the J call TRBJ2-2; weak D call: TRBD1 (7 bases). Germline CDR1 is SNHLY and CDR2 is FYNNEI. The length of the CDR3 is 14 residues. CDR3 residues: CASTTGTRTGGLFF. CDR3 DNA sequence: TGTGCCAGTACGACAGGGACTCGGACCGGGGGGCTGTTTTTT.